This TCR beta chain was identified during a study of T cells in Graves' hyperthyroidism and ophthalmopathy. The study's findings and limits: Ophthalmopathy stood apart from stable hyperthyroidism in a 13 V-J model.

This CDR3 has 14 amino acids. The germline V gene has CDR1 SGHAT and CDR2 FQDESV (reference sequence). As concerns this clonotype: Its specificity is not known.

The study excluded patients with uncontrolled infection, other autoimmune disease, pregnancy or lactation. From RNA transcripts, TCR beta CDR3 regions were amplified. During a first-round RT-PCR of the TCR CDR3, the HTBI primer set was used. TCRdb reprocessed the multiplex PCR reads via MiXCR and lists one record per CDR3 protein. Of about 660,000 distinct CDR3 sequences in the sample, roughly 46% were seen once. Input material: peripheral blood or thyroid tissue (not recorded which). This TCR was sampled from an adult man with Graves' disease, either hyperthyroidism or ophthalmopathy (not recorded which). The rearrangement uses TRBV11-1 and TRBJ2-7; D possibly corresponds to TRBD1 (8 bases). The CDR3 loop reads CARDTGGASYEQYF. CDR3 sequence (DNA): TGTGCTAGAGACACAGGGGGGGCCTCCTACGAGCAGTACTTC.